These 26 T cell receptor beta chains came from one sample sequenced in a study of memory CD4+ T cells and cytomegalovirus serostatus. Assay: immunoSEQ multiplex PCR; the TCRdb copy retains only in-frame clones and omits some. Altogether some 73,000 clones are present, just under 80% being singletons, with the ten largest covering 2% to 3%. The sort gate was single viable CD3+CD4+CD8-CD45RO+ cells for memory CD4+ T cells. Sequencing used memory CD4+ T cells from blood. These receptors were taken from an adult in good health and CMV-seropositive.

This clone was seen just once. This sequence joins TRBV19 and TRBJ1-4; a possible D gene is TRBD1 (6 bases). Per germline, CDR1 LNHDA and CDR2 SQIVND (reference sequence). The CDR3 has 13 residues. Deletions cut 7 bases from V and 8 bases from J, with 14 bases between. CDR3 DNA: TGTGCCAGTACCAATACCGGGACAGAAAAACTGTTTTTT. Translated: CASTNTGTEKLFF. Complete variable domain (other parts from reference TRBV19 and TRBJ1-4): DGGITQSPKYLFRKEGQNVTLSCEQNLNHDAMYWYRQDPGQGLRLIYYSQIVNDFQKGDIAEGYSVSREKKESFPLTVTSAQKNPTAFYLCASTNTGTEKLFFGSGTQLSVL.

The chain is built from TRBV28 and TRBJ1-1; D perhaps matches TRBD1 (5 bases). V was trimmed by 4 bases and J by 1 base, leaving 16 bases between them. Germline CDR1 MDHEN, CDR2 SYDVKM. The CDR3 sequence is 16 residues long. DNA for the CDR3: TGTGCCAGCAGTTACACCGGGATCGACAGGAACACTGAAGCTTTCTTT. Its translation: CASSYTGIDRNTEAFF. The full variable domain, with the rest looked up from reference TRBV28 and TRBJ1-1, is DVKVTQSSRYLVKRTGEKVFLECVQDMDHENMFWYRQDPGLGLRLIYFSYDVKMKEKGDIPEGYSVSREKKERFSLILESASTNQTSMYLCASSYTGIDRNTEAFFGQGTRLTVV.

The V call is TRBV5-6, the J call TRBJ2-3; D is unclear. This CDR3 comprises 13 residues. Trimming cost V 10 bases and J 7 bases, with 19 bases left between them. CDR1 SGHDT and CDR2 YYEEEE come from the germline V gene. Written as DNA, the CDR3 is TGTGCCTTCACCTCGGCGGTTGTTAATACGCAGTATTTT. Translating it yields CAFTSAVVNTQYF.

Concerning this clone: The same CDR3 can be traced to other DNA sequences in this sample. The chain has TRBV7-2 and TRBJ2-7, with D unresolved. The CDR3 spans 11 residues. Trimming took off 1 base at V and 5 bases at J, with 3 bases between the two ends. From germline, CDR1 is SGHTA and CDR2 FQGNSA. CDR3 in amino acids: CASSLVHEQYF. DNA of the CDR3: TGTGCCAGCAGCTTAGTGCACGAGCAGTACTTC. Full variable domain (rest looked up from reference TRBV7-2 and TRBJ2-7): GAGVSQSPSNKVTEKGKDVELRCDPISGHTALYWYRQSLGQGLEFLIYFQGNSAPDKSGLPSDRFSAERTGGSVSTLTIQRTQQEDSAVYLCASSLVHEQYFGPGTRLTVT.

The chain has TRBV5-4 and TRBJ1-1; no firm D call. CDR1 and CDR2 (germline): SGHNT, YYREEE (reference sequence). V was cut by 3 bases and J by 5 bases, with 23 bases left in between. CDR3 length: 17 amino acids. CDR3 region: CASSSPGSVAPETEAFF. CDR3 sequence (DNA): TGTGCCAGCAGCTCACCTGGGTCCGTGGCCCCGGAGACTGAAGCTTTCTTT.

The chain links TRBV11-3 to TRBJ2-1; TRBD2 matches 8 bases. V lost 1 base and J lost 0; bases outside the gene matches: 2. Germline V gene lookup returns CDR1 SGHNT and CDR2 YENEEA. The CDR3 is made up of 16 amino acids. CDR3 nucleotides: TGTGCCAGCAGCTTAGCAGGGACTAGCTCCTACAATGAGCAGTTCTTC. Its protein is CASSLAGTSSYNEQFF. Combining the CDR3 with reference TRBV11-3 and TRBJ2-1 gives the whole variable domain EAGVVQSPRYKIIEKKQPVAFWCNPISGHNTLYWYLQNLGQGPELLIRYENEEAVDDSQLPKDRFSAERLKGVDSTLKIQPAELGDSAVYLCASSLAGTSSYNEQFFGPGTRLTVL.

This clone was observed a handful of times. J is TRBJ2-1 and V is TRBV4-3, with no clear D. The germline CDR1 and CDR2 sequences are LGHNA and YSLEER. The V gene lost 3 bases and the J gene lost 4 bases, with 1 base spanning the gap. There are 11 residues in the CDR3. DNA of the CDR3: TGCGCCAGCAGCCAGTACAATGAGCAGTTCTTC. Protein sequence: CASSQYNEQFF.

This chain uses TRBV19 with TRBJ1-1; no firm D call. V was cut by 0 bases and J by 0 bases, with 5 bases left in between. Germline assignment: CDR1 LNHDA and CDR2 SQIVND (reference sequence). The CDR3 has 14 residues. The CDR3 sequence is CASSIERLNTEAFF. The CDR3 bases are TGTGCCAGTAGTATAGAACGGCTGAACACTGAAGCTTTCTTT.

This clone was counted a single time. The chain links TRBV21-1 to TRBJ2-3; TRBD1, the table's D call, lacks a check against the DNA. TRBV21-1 is a listed pseudogene. This CDR3 is built from 15 residues. The CDR3 loop reads CASSKARQGYGTQYF. The CDR3 nucleotides are TGTGCCAGCAGCAAAGCTCGACAGGGTTACGGTACGCAGTATTTT.

J is TRBJ1-3 and V is TRBV7-7; D might be TRBD1 (5 bases). The CDR3 spans 11 residues. The V gene's germline CDR1 is SSHAT and CDR2 FNYEAQ (reference sequence). Trimming left V 5 bases short and J 9 bases short, with 8 bases between. The CDR3 DNA follows: TGTGCCAGCAGCCCCGGGGGCACCATATATTTT. Protein: CASSPGGTIYF.

There are a few counts of this clone. This rearrangement joins TRBV25-1 to TRBJ1-5; D ambiguous. V was shortened by 4 bases and J by 10 bases, with 11 bases between the two germline ends. This CDR3 comprises 12 residues. Germline V gives CDR1 MGHDK, CDR2 SYGVNS. CDR3 sequence: CASSVSRIPQHF. In nucleotides, the CDR3 is TGTGCCAGCAGTGTTTCGAGGATTCCCCAGCATTTT.

The gene calls are TRBV6-6 and TRBJ1-5, with D hard to call. With 11 bases removed from V and 2 bases from J, the gap between germline ends came to 19 bases. The length of the CDR3 is 15 residues. Germline V gives CDR1 MNHNY, CDR2 SVGAGI (reference sequence). The CDR3 region is CAVSYSGERNQPQHF. The CDR3 nucleotides are TGTGCCGTCTCCTACTCAGGAGAACGCAATCAGCCCCAGCATTTT.

In nucleotides, the CDR3 is TGTGCCAGCTCAGCAACGGCAGGGGACTATGGCTACACCTTC. Amino acids: CASSATAGDYGYTF. The J gene is TRBJ1-2, the V gene TRBV18; weak D call: TRBD1 (6 bases). The ends were cut back, 5 bases at V and 3 bases at J, with 13 bases in the middle. The germline V gene has CDR1 KGHSH and CDR2 LQKENI. The CDR3 totals 14 residues.

V usage is TRBV19 and J usage is TRBJ2-3, with 7 bases lining up with TRBD2. After removal of 1 base from V and 4 bases from J, the junction contained 2 bases not matched to a gene. CDR3 size: 14 residues. Per the germline V gene, CDR1 is LNHDA and CDR2 is SQIVND (reference sequence). Here the CDR3 reads CASSIATSADTQYF. The CDR3 nucleotides read TGTGCCAGTAGTATAGCTACTAGCGCAGATACGCAGTATTTT.

The rearrangement uses TRBV6-5 and TRBJ1-2; perhaps TRBD1 as D (5 bases). Germline assignment: CDR1 MNHEY and CDR2 SVGAGI. Trimming pared 1 base from V and 6 bases from J, leaving 12 bases between. The CDR3 is 14 residues long. CDR3: CASSYYPPGDGYTF. The CDR3 DNA reads as TGTGCCAGCAGTTACTACCCCCCGGGGGATGGCTACACCTTC.

This clone was counted a single time. The rearrangement joins TRBV4-1 to TRBJ2-2, with a possible D match to TRBD1 (5 bases). Germline CDR1 and CDR2: MGHRA and YSYEKL. The length of the CDR3 is 19 residues. V gave up 1 base and J gave up 0 bases, with 18 bases separating them. The CDR3 loop is CASSQGAGSLYSNTGELFF. CDR3 nucleotide sequence: TGCGCCAGCAGCCAAGGAGCAGGGTCTTTATACTCGAACACCGGGGAGCTGTTTTTT.

The CDR3, as DNA: TGCGCCAGCAGTCAATCAGTACCAGGGCCAAGAGTTATGAACACTGAAGCTTTCTTT. It yields the protein CASSQSVPGPRVMNTEAFF. V gene TRBV23-1 combines with J gene TRBJ1-1; D is perhaps TRBD1 (5 bases). TRBV23-1 has ORF status, its function being uncertain. V lost 0 bases, J lost 0 bases, and 20 bases lay in between. CDR3 length: 19 amino acids.

This chain joins TRBV30 and TRBJ2-7, with 7 bases aligning to TRBD1. With V trimmed by 0 bases and J by 3 bases, 2 bases remained unmatched. CDR1 is GTSNPN and CDR2 is SVGIG in the germline V gene (reference sequence). The CDR3 is 13 amino acids. CDR3 DNA: TGTGCCTGGAGTGTCGGACAGGACTACGAGCAGTACTTC. It translates to CAWSVGQDYEQYF.

The V gene is TRBV7-2, the J gene TRBJ1-5; D is ambiguous. The CDR3 sequence is 13 residues long. The V gene lost 2 bases and the J gene lost 10 bases, with 12 bases spanning the gap. Germline CDR1 is SGHTA and CDR2 is FQGNSA. CDR3 sequence (DNA): TGTGCCAGCAGCTTATCCCGGTCGCAACCCCAGCATTTT. Translated, it gives CASSLSRSQPQHF.

The chain employs TRBV29-1 and TRBJ2-3; no clear D. In germline, CDR1 is SQVTM, CDR2 ANQGSEA. Deletions cut 6 bases from V and 3 bases from J, with 13 bases between. The CDR3 sequence is 13 residues long. CDR3 sequence (DNA): TGCAGCGTCAACTTTATAGAAACAGATACGCAGTATTTT. It encodes CSVNFIETDTQYF.

This clone was seen a few times. V and J are TRBV2 and TRBJ1-4, with D uncertain. Per germline, CDR1 SNHLY and CDR2 FYNNEI. Trimming took off 10 bases at V and 10 bases at J, with 16 bases between the two ends. This CDR3 is built from 12 residues. The CDR3 sequence: CATSKVRGKLFF. CDR3 nucleotide sequence: TGTGCCACCTCAAAGGTGCGGGGAAAACTGTTTTTT.

This sequence joins TRBV6-5 and TRBJ2-5; D might be TRBD1 (6 bases). V gave up 6 bases and J gave up 5 bases, with 16 bases separating them. Germline V lookup: CDR1 MNHEY, CDR2 SVGAGI. CDR3 length equals 14 residues. CDR3: CASRDAGVPETQYF. CDR3 bases: TGTGCCAGCAGAGACGCAGGGGTTCCGGAGACCCAGTACTTC.

This clone was counted once. This sequence joins TRBV6-1 and TRBJ1-5, with D maybe TRBD1 (5 bases). Germline assignment: CDR1 MNHNS and CDR2 SASEGT. The length of the CDR3 is 13 residues. The V gene lost 6 bases and the J gene lost 1 base, with 7 bases spanning the gap. DNA of the CDR3: TGTGCCAGCAGAGGGGTCAGCAATCAGCCCCAGCATTTT. As protein: CASRGVSNQPQHF.

This clone has just a few counts. This chain joins TRBV4-2 and TRBJ2-3, with 8 bases that match TRBD2. V lost 1 base to trimming and J lost 6 bases; unmatched junction nucleotides: 9. Germline V gene data show CDR1 as LGHNA and CDR2 as YNFKEQ. The CDR3 has 16 amino acids. As DNA, the CDR3 is TGTGCCAGCAGCCAAGCCTTAGCGGGATGGGGGGATACGCAGTATTTT. Residues: CASSQALAGWGDTQYF.

The chain joins TRBV7-9 to TRBJ2-3, with D perhaps TRBD1 (6 bases). Germline V gene data show CDR1 as SEHNR and CDR2 as FQNEAQ (reference sequence). The CDR3 spans 15 residues. Trimming took 5 bases from V and 2 from J, leaving 14 bases between them. The CDR3 sequence: CASSPGVALTDTQYF. The CDR3 DNA is TGTGCCAGCAGCCCAGGGGTAGCCCTCACAGATACGCAGTATTTT.

In its sample, this clone was seen once. V is TRBV15 and J is TRBJ2-3; possible D gene TRBD1, 6 bases. Trimming left V 3 bases short and J 2 bases short, with 9 bases between. The CDR3 is made up of 14 amino acids. Germline CDR1 LNHNV, CDR2 YYDKDF (reference sequence). CDR3 loop: CATSSWDNTDTQYF. CDR3 DNA sequence: TGTGCCACCAGCAGCTGGGACAACACAGATACGCAGTATTTT.